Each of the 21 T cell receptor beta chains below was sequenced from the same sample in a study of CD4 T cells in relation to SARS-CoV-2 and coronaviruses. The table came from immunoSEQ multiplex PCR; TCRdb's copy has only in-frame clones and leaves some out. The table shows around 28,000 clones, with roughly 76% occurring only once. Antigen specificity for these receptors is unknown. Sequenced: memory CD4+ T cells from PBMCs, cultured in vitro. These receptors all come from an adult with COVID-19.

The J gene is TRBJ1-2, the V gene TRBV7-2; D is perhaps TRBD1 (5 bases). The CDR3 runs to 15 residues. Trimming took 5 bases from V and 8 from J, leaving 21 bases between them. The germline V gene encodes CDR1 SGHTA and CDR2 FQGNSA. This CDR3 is CASSPRQFVELGYTF. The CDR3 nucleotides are TGTGCCAGCAGCCCCCGACAGTTTGTAGAGTTGGGCTACACCTTC.

The CDR3 protein is CASSVHSMDNEQFF. Here the CDR3 DNA reads TGCGCCAGCAGTGTGCACTCCATGGACAATGAGCAGTTCTTC. The chain has TRBV10-1 and TRBJ2-1; D is unresolved. The CDR3 length is 14 residues. Trimming took 4 bases from V and 5 from J, leaving 12 bases between them. The V gene's germline CDR1 is WNHNN and CDR2 SYGVQD (reference sequence).

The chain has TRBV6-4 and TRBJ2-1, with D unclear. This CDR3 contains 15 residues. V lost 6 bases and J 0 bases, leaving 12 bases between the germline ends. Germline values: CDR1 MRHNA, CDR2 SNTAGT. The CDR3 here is CASSETGFSYNEQFF. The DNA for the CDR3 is TGTGCCAGCAGCGAAACCGGGTTCTCCTACAATGAGCAGTTCTTC.

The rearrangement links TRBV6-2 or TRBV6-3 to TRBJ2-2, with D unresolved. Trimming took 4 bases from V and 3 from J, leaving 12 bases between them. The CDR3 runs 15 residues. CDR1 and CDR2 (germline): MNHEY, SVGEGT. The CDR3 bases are TGTGCCAGCAGTTCTGGGTTTTGGGACACCGGGGAGCTGTTTTTT. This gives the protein CASSSGFWDTGELFF.

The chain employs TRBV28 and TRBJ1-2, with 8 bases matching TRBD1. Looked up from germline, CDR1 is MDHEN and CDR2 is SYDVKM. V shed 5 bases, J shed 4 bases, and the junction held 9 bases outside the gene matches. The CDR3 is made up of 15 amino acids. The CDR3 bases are TGTGCCAGCAGTCCCCCGGGACAGGCGGTCTATGGCTACACCTTC. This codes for CASSPPGQAVYGYTF.

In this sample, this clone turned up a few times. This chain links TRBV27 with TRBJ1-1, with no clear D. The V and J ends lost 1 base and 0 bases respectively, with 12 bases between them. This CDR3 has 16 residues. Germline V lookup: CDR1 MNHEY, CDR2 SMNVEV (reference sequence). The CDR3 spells CASSLWAGGMNTEAFF. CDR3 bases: TGTGCCAGCAGTTTATGGGCAGGAGGGATGAACACTGAAGCTTTCTTT.

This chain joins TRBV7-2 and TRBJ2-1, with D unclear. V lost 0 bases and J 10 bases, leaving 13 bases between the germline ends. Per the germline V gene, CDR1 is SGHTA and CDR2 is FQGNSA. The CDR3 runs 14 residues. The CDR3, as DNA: TGTGCCAGCAGCTTAGCGCTGAGGTATAAAGAGCAGTTCTTC. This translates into CASSLALRYKEQFF.

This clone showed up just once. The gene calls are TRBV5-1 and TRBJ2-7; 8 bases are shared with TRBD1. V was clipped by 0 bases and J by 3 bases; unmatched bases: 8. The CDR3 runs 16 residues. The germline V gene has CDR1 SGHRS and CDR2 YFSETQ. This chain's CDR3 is CASSLVSGGGIYEQYF. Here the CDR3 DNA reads TGCGCCAGCAGCTTGGTATCAGGGGGCGGAATCTACGAGCAGTACTTC. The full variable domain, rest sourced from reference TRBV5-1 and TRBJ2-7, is KAGVTQTPRYLIKTRGQQVTLSCSPISGHRSVSWYQQTPGQGLQFLFEYFSETQRNKGNFPGRFSGRQFSNSRSEMNVSTLELGDSALYLCASSLVSGGGIYEQYFGPGTRLTVT.

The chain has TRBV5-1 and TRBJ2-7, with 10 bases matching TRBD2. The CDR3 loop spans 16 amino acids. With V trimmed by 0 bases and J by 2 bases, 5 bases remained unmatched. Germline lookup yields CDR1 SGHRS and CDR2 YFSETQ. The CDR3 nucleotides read TGCGCCAGCAGCTTGGTTTTAGCGGGAGGCACCTACGAGCAGTACTTC. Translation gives CASSLVLAGGTYEQYF.

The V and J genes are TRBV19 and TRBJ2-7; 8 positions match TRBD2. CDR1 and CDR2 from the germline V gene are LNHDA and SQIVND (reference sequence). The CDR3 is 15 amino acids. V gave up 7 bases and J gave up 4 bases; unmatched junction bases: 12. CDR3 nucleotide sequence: TGTGCCAGTAATACCCCGGGAGGGCAGGTGTACGAGCAGTACTTC. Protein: CASNTPGGQVYEQYF.

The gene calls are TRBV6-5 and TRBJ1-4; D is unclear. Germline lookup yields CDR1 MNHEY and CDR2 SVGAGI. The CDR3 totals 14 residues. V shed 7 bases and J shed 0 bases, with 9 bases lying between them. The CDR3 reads CASTDYATNEKLFF. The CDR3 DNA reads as TGTGCCAGCACCGACTATGCAACTAATGAAAAACTGTTTTTT.

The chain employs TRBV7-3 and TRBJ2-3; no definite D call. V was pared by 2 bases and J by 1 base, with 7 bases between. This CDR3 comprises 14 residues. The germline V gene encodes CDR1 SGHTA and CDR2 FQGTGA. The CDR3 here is CASSLVAGTDTQYF. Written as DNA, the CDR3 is TGTGCCAGCAGCTTAGTTGCTGGCACAGATACGCAGTATTTT.

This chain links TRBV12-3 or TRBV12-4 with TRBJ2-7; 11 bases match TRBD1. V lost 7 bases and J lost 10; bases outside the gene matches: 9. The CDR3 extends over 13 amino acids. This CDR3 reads CASNPGQGVAQYF. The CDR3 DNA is TGTGCCAGCAATCCGGGACAGGGGGTGGCACAGTACTTC.

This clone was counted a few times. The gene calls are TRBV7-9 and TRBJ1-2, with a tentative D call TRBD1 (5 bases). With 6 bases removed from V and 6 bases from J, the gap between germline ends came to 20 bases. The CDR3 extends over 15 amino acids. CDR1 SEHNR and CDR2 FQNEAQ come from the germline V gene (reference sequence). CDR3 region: CASRTQGTTSHGYTF. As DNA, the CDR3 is TGTGCCAGCAGAACCCAGGGAACCACCTCTCATGGCTACACCTTC.

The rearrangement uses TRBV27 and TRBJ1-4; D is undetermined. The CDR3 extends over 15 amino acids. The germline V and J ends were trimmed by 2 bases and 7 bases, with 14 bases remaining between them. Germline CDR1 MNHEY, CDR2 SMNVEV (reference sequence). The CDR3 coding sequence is TGTGCCAGCAGTTTAAGGCCCCTGCCGGGTGAAAAACTGTTTTTT. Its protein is CASSLRPLPGEKLFF. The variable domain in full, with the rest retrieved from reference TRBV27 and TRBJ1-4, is EAQVTQNPRYLITVTGKKLTVTCSQNMNHEYMSWYRQDPGLGLRQIYYSMNVEVTDKGDVPEGYKVSRKEKRNFPLILESPSPNQTSLYFCASSLRPLPGEKLFFGSGTQLSVL.

The CDR3 DNA reads as TGTGCCAGCAGCGTAGGGCAGGACTTCAGCACAGATACGCAGTATTTT. It translates to CASSVGQDFSTDTQYF. This chain uses TRBV9 with TRBJ2-3; weak D call: TRBD2 (5 bases). In germline, CDR1 is SGDLS, CDR2 YYNGEE. The CDR3 spans 16 residues. Trimming removed 0 bases from V and 0 bases from J, with 11 bases in between. Drawing the rest from reference TRBV9 and TRBJ2-3, the complete variable domain is DSGVTQTPKHLITATGQRVTLRCSPRSGDLSVYWYQQSLDQGLQFLIQYYNGEERAKGNILERFSAQQFPDLHSELNLSSLELGDSALYFCASSVGQDFSTDTQYFGPGTRLTVL.

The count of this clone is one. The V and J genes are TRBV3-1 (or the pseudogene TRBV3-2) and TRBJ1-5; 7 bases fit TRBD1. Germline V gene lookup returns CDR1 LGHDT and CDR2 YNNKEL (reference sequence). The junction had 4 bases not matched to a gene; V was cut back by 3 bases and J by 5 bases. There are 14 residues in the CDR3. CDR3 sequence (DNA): TGTGCCAGCAGCCACGGACAGGCCGATCAGCCCCAGCATTTT. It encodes CASSHGQADQPQHF.

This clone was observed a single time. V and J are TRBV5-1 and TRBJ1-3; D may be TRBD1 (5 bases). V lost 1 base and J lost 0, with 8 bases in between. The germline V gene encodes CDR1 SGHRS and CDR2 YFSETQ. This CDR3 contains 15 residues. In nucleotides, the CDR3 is TGCGCCAGCAGCTTGAGGGGAGGCTCTGGAAACACCATATATTTT. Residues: CASSLRGGSGNTIYF.

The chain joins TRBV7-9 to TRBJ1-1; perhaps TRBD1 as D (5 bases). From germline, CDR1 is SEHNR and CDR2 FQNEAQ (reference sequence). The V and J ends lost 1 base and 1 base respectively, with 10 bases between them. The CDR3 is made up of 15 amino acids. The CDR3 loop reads CASSLVGRENTEAFF. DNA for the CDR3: TGTGCCAGCAGCTTAGTCGGCAGGGAGAACACTGAAGCTTTCTTT.

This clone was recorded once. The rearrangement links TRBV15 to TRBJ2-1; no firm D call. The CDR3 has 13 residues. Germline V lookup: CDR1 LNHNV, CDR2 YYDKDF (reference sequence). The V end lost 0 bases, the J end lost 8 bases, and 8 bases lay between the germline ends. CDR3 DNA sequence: TGTGCCACCAGCAGAGATTATGAGTATGAGCAGTTCTTC. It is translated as CATSRDYEYEQFF.

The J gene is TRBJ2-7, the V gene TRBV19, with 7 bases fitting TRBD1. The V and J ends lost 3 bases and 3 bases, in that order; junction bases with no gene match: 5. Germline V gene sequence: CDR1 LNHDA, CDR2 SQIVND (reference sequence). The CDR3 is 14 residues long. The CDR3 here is CASSIGTVLYEQYF. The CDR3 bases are TGTGCCAGTAGTATTGGGACAGTACTCTACGAGCAGTACTTC.